Below, 17 T cell receptor beta chains from the same sample are listed, as sequenced in a study of PD-L1 blockade in urothelial cancer. TCRdb keeps only in-frame clones here, not all; method: immunoSEQ multiplex PCR. Here the sample spans 35,000 to 55,000 clones, about 83% being singletons. Time point noted: peripheral blood 6 weeks after treatment start. Sequences were derived from PBMCs, sampled around atezolizumab (anti-PD-L1) treatment. All receptors come from a man aged 60 to 75 with urothelial cancer.

This chain links TRBV11-2 with TRBJ1-1; 7 bases are shared with TRBD1. In germline, CDR1 is SGHAT, CDR2 FQNNGV. CDR3 length equals 15 residues. J lost 0 bases, V lost 5 bases, and 6 bases had no gene match. The CDR3 coding sequence is TGTGCCAGCAGCCTCCAGGGGGAAATGAACACTGAAGCTTTCTTT. Its translation is CASSLQGEMNTEAFF.

The chain links TRBV13 to TRBJ2-3, with unresolved D. Deletions cut 8 bases from V and 2 bases from J, with 17 bases between. The CDR3 is 15 residues long. CDR1 PRHDT and CDR2 FYEKMQ come from the germline V gene (reference sequence). The CDR3 DNA reads TGTGCCAGCGCCTCCCAACGGAGCTACACAGATACGCAGTATTTT. It yields the protein CASASQRSYTDTQYF.

The DNA of the CDR3 is TGTGCCAGCAGCCGAAATAGGGTCGCGGGGACTATGAACACTGAAGCTTTCTTT. Encoded protein: CASSRNRVAGTMNTEAFF. This sequence joins TRBV27 and TRBJ1-1; maybe TRBD1 (5 bases). Germline V gene sequence: CDR1 MNHEY, CDR2 SMNVEV (reference sequence). Trimming pared 6 bases from V and 0 bases from J, leaving 23 bases between. The CDR3 length is 18 residues.

The V gene is TRBV7-6, the J gene TRBJ2-7; TRBD1 matches 8 bases. CDR3 size: 15 residues. CDR1 and CDR2 (germline): SGHVS, FNYEAQ. J gave up 4 bases and V 5 bases, and 10 bases lay outside the gene matches. CDR3 in DNA: TGTGCCAGCAGCCCCGGGGCAGGGGGCGGGTACGAGCAGTACTTC. Encoded protein: CASSPGAGGGYEQYF.

The CDR3 reads CASRQTASYEQYF. CDR3 bases: TGTGCCAGCAGACAGACAGCCTCCTACGAGCAGTACTTC. This sequence joins TRBV5-5 and TRBJ2-7; D may be TRBD1 (5 bases). The V and J ends lost 5 bases and 0 bases respectively, with 9 bases between them. Looked up from germline, CDR1 is SGHKS and CDR2 is YYEKEE (reference sequence). The CDR3 length is 13 residues. The full variable domain, rest sourced from reference TRBV5-5 and TRBJ2-7, is DAGVTQSPTHLIKTRGQQVTLRCSPISGHKSVSWYQQVLGQGPQFIFQYYEKEERGRGNFPDRFSARQFPNYSSELNVNALLLGDSALYLCASRQTASYEQYFGPGTRLTVT.

This clone was picked up a small number of times. J is TRBJ1-2 and V is TRBV28; 7 bases fit TRBD1. From germline, CDR1 is MDHEN and CDR2 SYDVKM. This CDR3 comprises 12 residues. V lost 6 bases, J lost 7 bases, and 5 bases stayed unmatched. The CDR3 nucleotides read TGTGCCAGCAGAGGACAGGCACTTGGCTACACCTTC. Translation gives CASRGQALGYTF.

The chain combines TRBV6-5 with TRBJ2-5; possibly TRBD2 for D (6 bases). The closer fit of TRBJ2-7 to the DNA end suggests the J call may be wrong. The length of the CDR3 is 16 residues. Germline lookup yields CDR1 MNHEY and CDR2 SVGAGI. In DNA form, the CDR3 reads TGTGCCAGCAGTTACTCCGCGGGGCGGCCTTCCTACGAGCAGTACTTC. The encoded protein is CASSYSAGRPSYEQYF.

This rearrangement joins TRBV7-9 to TRBJ1-2, with TRBD1 identical over 10 bases. The CDR3 has 17 amino acids. V lost 1 base and J lost 8; bases outside the gene matches: 13. Germline lookup yields CDR1 SEHNR and CDR2 FQNEAQ (reference sequence). As DNA, the CDR3 is TGTGCCAGCAGCTTAGGATACGGTGACAGGGGGCGTAGAGGCTACACCTTC. Its protein product is CASSLGYGDRGRRGYTF.

The V call is TRBV28, the J call TRBJ2-7, with D unresolved. Germline V gene sequence: CDR1 MDHEN, CDR2 SYDVKM. The CDR3 spans 11 residues. V lost 6 bases and J lost 4, with 7 bases in between. The CDR3 protein is CASSYRYEQYF. CDR3 in DNA: TGTGCCAGCAGCTACCGATACGAGCAGTACTTC. The entire variable domain, with the rest obtained from reference TRBV28 and TRBJ2-7, is as follows: DVKVTQSSRYLVKRTGEKVFLECVQDMDHENMFWYRQDPGLGLRLIYFSYDVKMKEKGDIPEGYSVSREKKERFSLILESASTNQTSMYLCASSYRYEQYFGPGTRLTVT.

This sequence joins TRBV11-2 and TRBJ2-5; no reliable D call. Trimming took off 6 bases at V and 5 bases at J, with 10 bases between the two ends. CDR3 length: 12 residues. Germline V CDR1 and CDR2: SGHAT, FQNNGV. CDR3 bases: TGTGCCAGCAGTTTTCCCCGGGAGACCCAGTACTTC. Its protein is CASSFPRETQYF. Using reference TRBV11-2 and TRBJ2-5 for the parts outside the CDR3, the full variable domain is EAGVAQSPRYKIIEKRQSVAFWCNPISGHATLYWYQQILGQGPKLLIQFQNNGVVDDSQLPKDRFSAERLKGVDSTLKIQPAKLEDSAVYLCASSFPRETQYFGPGTRLLVL.

The chain carries TRBV10-3 and TRBJ2-3; 12 bases line up with TRBD1. The germline CDR1 and CDR2 sequences are ENHRY and SYGVKD. The CDR3 runs 16 residues. J was trimmed by 4 bases and V by 6 bases; bases with no gene match: 8. The CDR3, as DNA: TGTGCCATCAGCAGCGACCGGGACAGGGGGCCAGATACGCAGTATTTT. It encodes CAISSDRDRGPDTQYF.

V is TRBV7-9 and J is TRBJ1-5, with a weak D call TRBD1 (5 bases). Germline values: CDR1 SEHNR, CDR2 FQNEAQ (reference sequence). CDR3 size: 18 residues. Trimming took 1 base from V and 4 from J, leaving 20 bases between them. CDR3: CASSLVGRGGVGNQPQHF. In DNA form, the CDR3 reads TGTGCCAGCAGCTTAGTGGGTAGGGGAGGGGTCGGGAATCAGCCCCAGCATTTT.

This clone was seen once. In DNA form, the CDR3 reads TGTGCCAGCAGCGGACGGGGTATCAGTGAAAAACTGTTTTTT. It is translated as CASSGRGISEKLFF. The chain combines TRBV6-1 with TRBJ1-4; no clear D gene. Germline loops: CDR1 MNHNS, CDR2 SASEGT. The CDR3 is 14 residues long. Trimming stripped 6 bases from V and 7 bases from J, with 15 bases between.

V usage is TRBV10-3 and J usage is TRBJ1-1; a possible D gene is TRBD1 (6 bases). CDR3 length: 15 residues. Trimming shortened V by 2 bases and J by 1 base, and 11 bases separated the two germline ends. CDR1 is ENHRY, CDR2 SYGVKD, per germline. CDR3 sequence: CAISEGQGRNTEAFF. The CDR3 region has the DNA TGTGCCATCAGTGAGGGGCAGGGGCGGAACACTGAAGCTTTCTTT.

This clone is categorized as medium-sized. This chain connects TRBV2 to TRBJ2-2, with D uncertain. Trimming cost V 5 bases and J 1 base, with 11 bases left between them. The CDR3 spans 15 residues. The germline CDR1 and CDR2 sequences are SNHLY and FYNNEI. The CDR3 coding sequence is TGTGCCAGCAGTCCACCGAGCCGGAACACCGGGGAGCTGTTTTTT. It specifies CASSPPSRNTGELFF.

The V call is TRBV2, the J call TRBJ1-1; the D is unclear. The CDR3 length is 10 residues. V was pared by 6 bases and J by 5 bases, with 4 bases between. Germline V CDR1 and CDR2: SNHLY, FYNNEI. The CDR3 coding sequence is TGTGCCAGCAGCGGGACTGAAGCTTTCTTT. Translation: CASSGTEAFF.

This rearrangement joins TRBV5-1 to TRBJ2-1; D uncertain. CDR1 SGHRS and CDR2 YFSETQ come from the germline V gene. This CDR3 is 14 amino acids long. Trimming pared 0 bases from V and 9 bases from J, leaving 13 bases between. CDR3 coding DNA: TGCGCCAGCAGCTTGGAAGGTGGGCTTGTTGAGCAGTTCTTC. This translates into CASSLEGGLVEQFF.